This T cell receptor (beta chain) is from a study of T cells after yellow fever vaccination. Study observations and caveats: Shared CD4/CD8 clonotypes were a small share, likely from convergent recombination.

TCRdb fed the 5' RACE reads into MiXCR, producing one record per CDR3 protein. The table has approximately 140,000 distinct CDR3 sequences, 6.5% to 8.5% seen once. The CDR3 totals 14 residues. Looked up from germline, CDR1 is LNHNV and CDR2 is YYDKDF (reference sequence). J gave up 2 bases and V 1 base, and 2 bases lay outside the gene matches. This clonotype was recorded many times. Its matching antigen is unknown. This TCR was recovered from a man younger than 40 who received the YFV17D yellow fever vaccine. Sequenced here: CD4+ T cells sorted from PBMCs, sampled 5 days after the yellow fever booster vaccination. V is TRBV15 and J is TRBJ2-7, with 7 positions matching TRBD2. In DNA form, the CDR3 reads TGTGCCACCAGCAGAGCTAGCGGCGCCTACGAGCAGTACTTC. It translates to CATSRASGAYEQYF. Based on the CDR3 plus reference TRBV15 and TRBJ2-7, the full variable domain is DAMVIQNPRYQVTQFGKPVTLSCSQTLNHNVMYWYQQKSSQAPKLLFHYYDKDFNNEADTPDNFQSRRPNTSFCFLDIRSPGLGDTAMYLCATSRASGAYEQYFGPGTRLTVT.